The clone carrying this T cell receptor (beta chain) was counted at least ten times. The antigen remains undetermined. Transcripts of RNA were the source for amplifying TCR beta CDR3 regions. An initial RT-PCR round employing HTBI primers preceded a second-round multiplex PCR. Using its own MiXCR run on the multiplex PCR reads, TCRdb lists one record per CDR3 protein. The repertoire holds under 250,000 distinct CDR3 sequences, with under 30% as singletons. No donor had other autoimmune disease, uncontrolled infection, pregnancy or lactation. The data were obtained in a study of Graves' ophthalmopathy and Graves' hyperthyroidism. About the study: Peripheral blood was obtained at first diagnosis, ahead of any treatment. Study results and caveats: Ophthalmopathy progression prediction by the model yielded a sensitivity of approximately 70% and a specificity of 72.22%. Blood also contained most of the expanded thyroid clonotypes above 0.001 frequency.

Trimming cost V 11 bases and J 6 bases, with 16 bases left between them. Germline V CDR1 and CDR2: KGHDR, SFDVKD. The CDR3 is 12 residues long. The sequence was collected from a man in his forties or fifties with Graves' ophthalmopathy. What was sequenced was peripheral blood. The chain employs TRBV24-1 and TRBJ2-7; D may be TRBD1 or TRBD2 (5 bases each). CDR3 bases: TGTGCCAAACCGGGGACCTATGGCGAGCAGTACTTC. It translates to CAKPGTYGEQYF.